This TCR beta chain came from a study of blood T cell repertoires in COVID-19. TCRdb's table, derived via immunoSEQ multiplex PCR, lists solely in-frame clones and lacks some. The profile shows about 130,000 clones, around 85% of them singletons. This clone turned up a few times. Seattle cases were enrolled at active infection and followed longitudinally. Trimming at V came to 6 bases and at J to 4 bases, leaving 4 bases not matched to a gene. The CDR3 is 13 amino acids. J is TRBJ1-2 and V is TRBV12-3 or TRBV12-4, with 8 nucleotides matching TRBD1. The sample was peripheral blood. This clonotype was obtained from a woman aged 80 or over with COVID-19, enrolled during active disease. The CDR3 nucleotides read TGTGCCAGCAGCTCCGGACAGGGCTATGGCTACACCTTC. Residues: CASSSGQGYGYTF.